These 12 T cell receptor beta chains originate from one sample sequenced in a study of T cells in Graves' hyperthyroidism and ophthalmopathy. Amplified TCR beta CDR3 regions came from RNA transcripts. A set of HTBI primers served as the primers for a first-round RT-PCR of the TCR CDR3. TCRdb passed the multiplex PCR reads through MiXCR, listing each CDR3 protein once. This sample has about 300,000 distinct CDR3 sequences, with approximately 26% found just once. The sequencing sample was made of blood. These TCRs come from a man in his forties with Graves' hyperthyroidism that later progressed to Graves' ophthalmopathy.

At least ten counts were recorded for this clonotype. The chain combines TRBV2 with TRBJ1-1, with D unresolved. CDR3 length: 13 residues. V lost 5 bases, J lost 4 bases, and 11 bases lay in between. CDR1 is SNHLY, CDR2 FYNNEI, per germline. CDR3 in DNA: TGTGCCAGCAGTCGGACTTTGGGCACTGAAGCTTTCTTT. Translation gives CASSRTLGTEAFF. Complete variable domain (other parts from reference TRBV2 and TRBJ1-1): EPEVTQTPSHQVTQMGQEVILRCVPISNHLYFYWYRQILGQKVEFLVSFYNNEISEKSEIFDDQFSVERPDGSNFTLKIRSTKLEDSAMYFCASSRTLGTEAFFGQGTRLTVV.

V usage is TRBV3-1 and J usage is TRBJ2-7; unclear D gene. Germline CDR1 LGHDT, CDR2 YNNKEL (reference sequence). V lost 0 bases to trimming and J lost 8 bases, with 11 bases between them. The CDR3 length is 13 residues. In DNA form, the CDR3 reads TGTGCCAGCAGCCAAGATGCTGGAGATAAGCAGTACTTC. Translating it yields CASSQDAGDKQYF.

This clonotype was seen ten or more times. This rearrangement joins TRBV12-3 or TRBV12-4 to TRBJ2-5, with 10 bases that match TRBD1. This CDR3 contains 15 residues. The ends lost 5 bases at V and 5 bases at J; junction bases unmatched: 8. CDR3 residues: CASSNTGTGVETQYF. The CDR3 DNA sequence: TGTGCCAGCAGTAACACCGGGACAGGGGTGGAGACCCAGTACTTC.

This clonotype was seen repeatedly, ten times or more. The gene calls are TRBV27 and TRBJ1-5; D call uncertain. The V end lost 5 bases, the J end lost 5 bases, and 7 bases lay between the germline ends. The CDR3 extends over 12 amino acids. CDR1 is MNHEY, CDR2 SMNVEV, per germline (reference sequence). CDR3 nucleotides: TGTGCCAGCAGTGCCGGCGATCAGCCCCAGCATTTT. This translates into CASSAGDQPQHF.

V and J are TRBV18 and TRBJ2-5; D is undetermined. Germline CDR1 KGHSH, CDR2 LQKENI. The CDR3 contains 14 residues. V lost 3 bases, J lost 5 bases, and 13 bases lay in between. CDR3 DNA: TGTGCCAGCTCACCGATGGACCGGCGGGAGACCCAGTACTTC. Its translation is CASSPMDRRETQYF.

V is TRBV15 and J is TRBJ2-7; possibly TRBD2 for D (7 bases). The CDR3 has 16 amino acids. The ends were cut back, 0 bases at V and 2 bases at J, with 14 bases in the middle. Germline CDR1 reads LNHNV; CDR2 reads YYDKDF (reference sequence). The DNA of the CDR3 is TGTGCCACCAGCAGAGATACCGGGGGGACACCCTACGAGCAGTACTTC. Translation gives CATSRDTGGTPYEQYF.

V gene TRBV7-2 combines with J gene TRBJ2-5; no definite D call. V was trimmed by 1 base and J by 5 bases, leaving 17 bases between them. CDR3 length: 16 residues. CDR1 is SGHTA, CDR2 FQGNSA, per germline. Here the CDR3 DNA reads TGTGCCAGCAGCTTAGTCTGGGCGGACCTTCGTGAGACCCAGTACTTC. Its protein is CASSLVWADLRETQYF. Full variable domain (remainder filled in from reference TRBV7-2 and TRBJ2-5): GAGVSQSPSNKVTEKGKDVELRCDPISGHTALYWYRQSLGQGLEFLIYFQGNSAPDKSGLPSDRFSAERTGGSVSTLTIQRTQQEDSAVYLCASSLVWADLRETQYFGPGTRLLVL.

This clonotype was seen ten or more times. The genes are TRBV29-1 and TRBJ2-7, with 9 positions matching TRBD2. V lost 4 bases, J lost 4 bases, and 11 bases stayed unmatched. This CDR3 spans 15 amino acids. CDR1 and CDR2 (germline): SQVTM, ANQGSEA. The CDR3 nucleotides are TGCAGCGTTGGGGTTGGCGGGAGGGCCCTATACGAGCAGTACTTC. Encoded protein: CSVGVGGRALYEQYF.

This clonotype was counted at least ten times. The chain joins TRBV7-9 to TRBJ1-1, with D maybe TRBD1 (6 bases). Per germline, CDR1 SEHNR and CDR2 FQNEAQ (reference sequence). The CDR3 length is 13 residues. The germline V and J ends were trimmed by 5 bases and 7 bases, with 14 bases remaining between them. The CDR3 protein is CASSVRGVNEAFF. The CDR3 region has the DNA TGTGCCAGCAGCGTAAGGGGGGTAAATGAAGCTTTCTTT.

This clonotype has a count of ten or more. The chain links TRBV6-1 to TRBJ2-5, with TRBD1 matching 7 bases. This CDR3 has 13 residues. The V gene end was trimmed by 8 bases and the J gene end by 1 base; junction bases not matched to a gene: 4. The germline V gene has CDR1 MNHNS and CDR2 SASEGT. CDR3 residues: CASSRDSQETQYF. For the CDR3, the DNA is TGTGCCAGCTCTCGGGACAGCCAAGAGACCCAGTACTTC.

In its sample, this clonotype was seen many times. The chain has TRBV6-1 and TRBJ2-7; 8 bases agree with TRBD2. CDR1 is MNHNS, CDR2 SASEGT, per germline. Losses at the gene ends were 4 bases for V and 2 bases for J; bases not matched to a gene: 7. CDR3 size: 15 residues. The CDR3 here is CASSGGAGATYEQYF. DNA for the CDR3: TGTGCCAGCAGTGGGGGAGCGGGGGCGACCTACGAGCAGTACTTC.

This clonotype was seen repeatedly, ten times or more. J is TRBJ2-5 and V is TRBV20-1; 7 nucleotides line up with TRBD2. CDR1 and CDR2 from the germline V gene are DFQATT and SNEGSKA (reference sequence). J gave up 5 bases and V 6 bases, and 6 bases lay outside the gene matches. This CDR3 has 12 residues. CDR3 DNA: TGCAGTGCGCGCTACGGGGGGGAGACCCAGTACTTC. Amino acid sequence: CSARYGGETQYF.